This is a list of T cell receptor beta chains from one sample in a study of tumor and adjacent non-tumor tissue in lung cancer. TCRdb used MiXCR to reprocess the multiplex PCR reads, holding one entry per CDR3 protein. Of 77,000 or so distinct CDR3 sequences in the sample, less than 85% were seen once. The sequenced material came from distant non-tumor lung tissue. Receptors were obtained from a man aged 65 to 79 with non-small cell lung cancer. CDR3s include the opening cysteine and the closing phenylalanine or tryptophan. The D gene is left open where the match is weak. Size tells how often a clone was seen (once, few, many) or the class of an expanded clone, and some rows leave it out.

clone size: .
D gene: TRBD2
J gene: TRBJ2-2
V gene: TRBV6-6
CDR3 protein: CPSSSTSGRAGELFF
CDR3 DNA: TGTCCCAGCAGCTCGACTAGCGGGAGAGCCGGGGAGCTATTTTTT

clone size: once
D gene: TRBD1
J gene: TRBJ2-1
V gene: TRBV11-2
CDR3 protein: CVTSLQGVNNEQFF
CDR3 DNA: TGTGTCACCAGCTTACAGGGGGTCAATAATGAGCAGTTCTTC

clone size: .
D gene: TRBD1
J gene: TRBJ1-1
V gene: TRBV5-6
CDR3 protein: CASSKTGTAVNTEAFF
CDR3 DNA: TGTGCCAGCAGCAAAACCGGGACAGCAGTGAACACTGAAGCTTTCTTT

clone size: .
D gene: .
J gene: TRBJ2-1
V gene: TRBV10-1
CDR3 protein: CASGGGSNEWFF
CDR3 DNA: TGCGCCAGCGGGGGAGGCTCCAATGAGTGGTTCTTC

clone size: .
D gene: .
J gene: TRBJ2-3
V gene: TRBV11-3
CDR3 protein: CASGLSQSGHRLQYF
CDR3 DNA: TGTGCCAGCGGCTTATCCCAATCCGGACACCGCCTGCAGTATTTT

clone size: .
D gene: .
J gene: TRBJ2-7
V gene: TRBV11-1
CDR3 protein: CASSSRETTYGQHF
CDR3 DNA: TGTGCCAGCAGCTCCAGGGAAACAACCTACGGGCAGCACTTC

clone size: .
D gene: .
J gene: TRBJ2-3
V gene: TRBV14
CDR3 protein: CASSPTAEVFPDTQYF
CDR3 DNA: TGTGCCAGTAGCCCGACTGCGGAAGTTTTCCCAGATACGCAGTATTTT

clone size: .
D gene: .
J gene: TRBJ1-1
V gene: TRBV11-2
CDR3 protein: CASSPPTLGGTEAFF
CDR3 DNA: TGTGCCAGCAGCCCCCCAACATTGGGGGGCACTGAAGCTTTCTTT

clone size: .
D gene: .
J gene: TRBJ2-7
V gene: TRBV29-1
CDR3 protein: CTVERARPTYEQYF
CDR3 DNA: TGCACCGTTGAAAGGGCGCGACCGACGTACGAGCAGTACTTC

clone size: .
D gene: .
J gene: TRBJ2-5
V gene: TRBV5-5
CDR3 protein: CATSMVSPEIQYF
CDR3 DNA: TGTGCCACCAGCATGGTCAGTCCGGAGATCCAATACTTC

clone size: few
D gene: .
J gene: TRBJ2-1
V gene: TRBV11-3
CDR3 protein: CASSLVSRGDEQFF
CDR3 DNA: TGTGCCAGCAGCTTAGTGTCTAGGGGCGATGAGCAGTTCTTC

clone size: .
D gene: TRBD2
J gene: TRBJ2-5
V gene: TRBV6-5
CDR3 protein: CVSSPTGVLAGGEETQYF
CDR3 DNA: TGTGTCAGCAGTCCGACGGGGGTGCTAGCGGGAGGAGAAGAGACCCAGTACTTC

clone size: .
D gene: TRBD1
J gene: TRBJ1-5
V gene: TRBV24-1
CDR3 protein: CATRQGASNQPQHF
CDR3 DNA: TGTGCCACCAGACAGGGGGCTAGCAATCAGCCCCAGCATTTT

clone size: .
D gene: .
J gene: TRBJ2-5
V gene: TRBV5-1
CDR3 protein: CASSRGGGFQETQYF
CDR3 DNA: TGCGCCAGCTCCCGAGGGGGGGGATTCCAAGAGACCCAGTACTTC

clone size: many
D gene: TRBD1
J gene: TRBJ1-5
V gene: TRBV6-2/TRBV6-3
CDR3 protein: CASSWGTGNQPQHF
CDR3 DNA: TGTGCCAGCAGTTGGGGGACAGGCAATCAGCCCCAGCATTTT

clone size: few
D gene: .
J gene: TRBJ2-7
V gene: TRBV11-2
CDR3 protein: CASSLDRGYSYEQYF
CDR3 DNA: TGTGCCAGCAGCTTAGATAGGGGTTATTCCTACGAGCAGTACTTC

clone size: .
D gene: .
J gene: TRBJ1-1
V gene: TRBV20-1
CDR3 protein: CCQNYGENTEAFF
CDR3 DNA: TGTTGTCAGAACTACGGGGAGAATACTGAAGCTTTCTTT

clone size: many
D gene: .
J gene: TRBJ2-7
V gene: TRBV5-1
CDR3 protein: CASSLDGTYEQYF
CDR3 DNA: TGCGCCAGCAGCTTGGACGGTACCTACGAGCAGTACTTC

clone size: .
D gene: .
J gene: TRBJ2-3
V gene: TRBV6-2/TRBV6-3
CDR3 protein: CASRCRPGDTQYF
CDR3 DNA: TGTGCCAGCAGATGCCGCCCAGGAGATACACAGTATTTT

clone size: .
D gene: .
J gene: TRBJ1-2
V gene: TRBV20-1
CDR3 protein: CSARNPRAEGYTF
CDR3 DNA: TGCAGTGCTAGAAACCCCAGGGCGGAAGGCTACACCTTC

clone size: .
D gene: .
J gene: TRBJ1-2
V gene: TRBV5-6
CDR3 protein: CASSRIDRANYDYTF
CDR3 DNA: TGTGCCAGCAGCAGAATCGACAGAGCCAACTATGACTACACCTTT

clone size: .
D gene: .
J gene: TRBJ1-6
V gene: TRBV14
CDR3 protein: CASSQRTVPNSPLPF
CDR3 DNA: TGTGCCAGCAGCCAACGTACTGTTCCTAATTCACCCCTTCCCTTT

clone size: .
D gene: TRBD2
J gene: TRBJ2-7
V gene: TRBV13
CDR3 protein: CASSLSGGRDEQYF
CDR3 DNA: TGTGCCAGCAGCCTGAGCGGGGGGAGGGATGAGCAGTACTTC

clone size: few
D gene: .
J gene: TRBJ1-5
V gene: TRBV24-1
CDR3 protein: CATSEGNQPQHF
CDR3 DNA: TGTGCCACCAGTGAGGGGAATCAGCCCCAGCATTTT

clone size: .
D gene: .
J gene: TRBJ2-3
V gene: TRBV7-8
CDR3 protein: CASSLASAPETDTQYF
CDR3 DNA: TGTGCCAGCAGCTTAGCGTCGGCCCCCGAGACAGATACGCAGTATTTT

clone size: .
D gene: .
J gene: TRBJ2-7
V gene: TRBV20-1
CDR3 protein: CSARSDILIEQYF
CDR3 DNA: TGCAGTGCTAGATCTGACATTTTGATAGAGCAGTACTTC

clone size: .
D gene: .
J gene: TRBJ2-3
V gene: TRBV12-3/TRBV12-4
CDR3 protein: CASRLAQPSSRQYF
CDR3 DNA: TGTGCCAGCAGATTGGCCCAACCCAGTTCCAGGCAGTATTTT

clone size: .
D gene: .
J gene: TRBJ2-1
V gene: TRBV6-5
CDR3 protein: CTSSYSVGDYYNEEFF
CDR3 DNA: TGTACCAGCAGTTACAGTGTAGGGGATTACTACAATGAGGAGTTCTTC

clone size: .
D gene: TRBD2
J gene: TRBJ2-5
V gene: TRBV6-1
CDR3 protein: CASSEDGTSRGARETQYF
CDR3 DNA: TGTGCCAGCAGTGAAGACGGGACTAGCAGGGGGGCCAGGGAGACCCAGTACTTC

clone size: .
D gene: .
J gene: TRBJ1-5
V gene: TRBV4-1
CDR3 protein: CTSSQEPTYSSQPQHF
CDR3 DNA: TGCACCAGCAGCCAAGAGCCTACCTATAGCAGTCAGCCCCAGCATTTT

clone size: .
D gene: .
J gene: TRBJ1-2
V gene: TRBV29-1
CDR3 protein: CSLVPYQSPGEDVYTF
CDR3 DNA: TGCAGCCTTGTCCCCTATCAATCCCCGGGAGAAGATGTCTACACCTTC

clone size: .
D gene: .
J gene: TRBJ1-2
V gene: TRBV12-3/TRBV12-4
CDR3 protein: CANTLGDCYIF
CDR3 DNA: TGTGCCAACACCCTGGGAGATTGCTACATCTTC

clone size: .
D gene: .
J gene: TRBJ1-5
V gene: TRBV12-5
CDR3 protein: CVSGLIAGSQHQHF
CDR3 DNA: TGTGTTAGTGGCCTTATAGCTGGCAGTCAGCACCAGCATTTT

clone size: .
D gene: .
J gene: TRBJ1-1
V gene: TRBV6-5
CDR3 protein: CAGSYHSRVPSSANTEAFF
CDR3 DNA: TGTGCAGGCAGTTACCACTCGAGGGTACCCTCTTCCGCGAACACTGAAGCTTTCTTT

clone size: .
D gene: TRBD1
J gene: TRBJ1-5
V gene: TRBV6-6
CDR3 protein: CAGTYFVWGQNSNQPQHF
CDR3 DNA: TGTGCCGGCACTTACTTCGTGTGGGGACAGAATAGCAATCAGCCCCAGCATTTT

clone size: .
D gene: .
J gene: TRBJ2-2
V gene: TRBV19
CDR3 protein: CASSPVRVTGELFF
CDR3 DNA: TGTGCCAGTAGTCCCGTTAGAGTCACCGGGGAGCTGTTTTTT

clone size: .
D gene: TRBD1
J gene: TRBJ1-1
V gene: TRBV6-5
CDR3 protein: CATSWTGKAEIIF
CDR3 DNA: TGTGCCACCTCTTGGACAGGGAAAGCTGAAATTATCTTT

clone size: .
D gene: .
J gene: TRBJ1-2
V gene: TRBV29-1
CDR3 protein: CRVDDTRQGLGGYTF
CDR3 DNA: TGCAGGGTTGATGACACCCGGCAGGGCTTAGGCGGCTACACCTTC

clone size: .
D gene: TRBD2
J gene: TRBJ2-5
V gene: TRBV5-6
CDR3 protein: CASNLPSGRDETQYF
CDR3 DNA: TGTGCCAGCAACTTGCCTAGCGGGAGGGATGAGACCCAGTACTTC

clone size: .
D gene: .
J gene: TRBJ1-2
V gene: TRBV5-6
CDR3 protein: CASSSSSIYDYTF
CDR3 DNA: TGTGCCAGCAGCTCCAGTAGTATCTATGACTACACCTTC

clone size: .
D gene: .
J gene: TRBJ1-6
V gene: TRBV28
CDR3 protein: CASRPREGCDSSYNTPLHF
CDR3 DNA: TGTGCCAGCCGCCCGAGGGAAGGGTGTGATAGCTCCTATAATACACCCCTCCACTTT

clone size: once
D gene: TRBD1
J gene: TRBJ1-1
V gene: TRBV11-3
CDR3 protein: CFSSFRDRALNTEAFF
CDR3 DNA: TGTTTCAGCAGCTTCCGGGACAGAGCCCTGAACACCGAAGCTTTCTTT

clone size: .
D gene: .
J gene: TRBJ1-2
V gene: TRBV19
CDR3 protein: CASRLLGTSNYGYTF
CDR3 DNA: TGTGCCAGTAGACTCCTAGGGACATCCAACTATGGCTACACCTTC

clone size: .
D gene: TRBD2
J gene: TRBJ2-1
V gene: TRBV20-1
CDR3 protein: CSARLAGQGYNEQFF
CDR3 DNA: TGCAGTGCCCGACTAGCGGGACAAGGGTACAATGAGCAGTTCTTC

clone size: .
D gene: .
J gene: TRBJ1-1
V gene: TRBV30
CDR3 protein: CAWRGTSYAFF
CDR3 DNA: TGTGCCTGGAGGGGGACCAGTTACGCTTTCTTT

clone size: .
D gene: .
J gene: TRBJ1-2
V gene: TRBV5-1
CDR3 protein: CASSTQDSYGYTF
CDR3 DNA: TGCGCCAGCAGCACCCAGGACAGCTATGGCTACACCTTC

clone size: .
D gene: .
J gene: TRBJ1-2
V gene: TRBV12-3/TRBV12-4
CDR3 protein: CASCFQGLNGYSF
CDR3 DNA: TGTGCCAGCTGTTTTCAGGGATTAAATGGCTACAGCTTC

clone size: many
D gene: .
J gene: TRBJ2-1
V gene: TRBV28
CDR3 protein: CASGRGAVNEQFF
CDR3 DNA: TGTGCCAGCGGGAGGGGGGCCGTCAATGAGCAGTTCTTC

clone size: .
D gene: TRBD1
J gene: TRBJ1-6
V gene: TRBV20-1
CDR3 protein: CSAKSGTGDNSPFHF
CDR3 DNA: TGTAGTGCTAAGTCCGGGACAGGGGATAATTCACCCTTCCACTTT

clone size: many
D gene: .
J gene: TRBJ2-6
V gene: TRBV12-3/TRBV12-4
CDR3 protein: CASSLPGGPGANVLTF
CDR3 DNA: TGTGCCAGCAGTTTACCCGGGGGTCCTGGGGCCAACGTCCTGACTTTC

clone size: .
D gene: TRBD2
J gene: TRBJ2-5
V gene: TRBV29-1
CDR3 protein: CRVEFYWTSGRKQETQYF
CDR3 DNA: TGCAGGGTTGAATTCTATTGGACTAGTGGGAGGAAACAAGAGACCCAGTACTTC

clone size: .
D gene: .
J gene: TRBJ2-7
V gene: TRBV11-1
CDR3 protein: CASSLETSTSFKQYF
CDR3 DNA: TGTGCCAGCAGCTTAGAAACTTCCACCTCCTTCAAGCAGTACTTC

clone size: .
D gene: TRBD1
J gene: TRBJ2-7
V gene: TRBV5-6
CDR3 protein: CASSSAIRDRTYKQYF
CDR3 DNA: TGTGCCAGCAGCTCCGCTATCCGGGACAGGACCTACAAGCAGTACTTC

clone size: .
D gene: TRBD2
J gene: TRBJ2-7
V gene: TRBV20-1
CDR3 protein: CSVGEGLAGTYKQYF
CDR3 DNA: TGCAGTGTTGGAGAAGGACTAGCGGGGACCTACAAACAGTACTTC